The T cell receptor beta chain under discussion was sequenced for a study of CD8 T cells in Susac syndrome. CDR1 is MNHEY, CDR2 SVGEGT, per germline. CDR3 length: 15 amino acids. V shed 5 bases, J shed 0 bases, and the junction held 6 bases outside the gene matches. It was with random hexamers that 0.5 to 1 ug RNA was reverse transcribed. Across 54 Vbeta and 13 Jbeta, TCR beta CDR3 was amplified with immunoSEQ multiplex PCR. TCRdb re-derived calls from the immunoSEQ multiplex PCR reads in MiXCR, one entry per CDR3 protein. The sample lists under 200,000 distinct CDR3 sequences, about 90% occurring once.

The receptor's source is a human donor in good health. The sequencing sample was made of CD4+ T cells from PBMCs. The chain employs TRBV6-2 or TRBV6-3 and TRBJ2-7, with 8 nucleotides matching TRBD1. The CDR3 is CASSTPGQVSYEQYF. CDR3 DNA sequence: TGTGCCAGCAGTACCCCGGGACAGGTCTCCTACGAGCAGTACTTC.